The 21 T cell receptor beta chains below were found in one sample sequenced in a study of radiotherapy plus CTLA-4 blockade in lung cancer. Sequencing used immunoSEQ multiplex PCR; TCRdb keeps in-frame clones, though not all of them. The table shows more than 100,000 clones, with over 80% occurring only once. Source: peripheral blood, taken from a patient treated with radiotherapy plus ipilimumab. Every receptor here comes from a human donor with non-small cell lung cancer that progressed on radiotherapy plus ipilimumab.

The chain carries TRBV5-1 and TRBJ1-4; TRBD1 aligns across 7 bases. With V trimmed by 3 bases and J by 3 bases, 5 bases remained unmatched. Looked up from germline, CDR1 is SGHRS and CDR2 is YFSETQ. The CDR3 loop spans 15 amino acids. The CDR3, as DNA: TGCGCCAGCAGCTCTGGAGACAGGGCTAATGAAAAACTGTTTTTT. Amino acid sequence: CASSSGDRANEKLFF. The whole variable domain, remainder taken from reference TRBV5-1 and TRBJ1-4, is KAGVTQTPRYLIKTRGQQVTLSCSPISGHRSVSWYQQTPGQGLQFLFEYFSETQRNKGNFPGRFSGRQFSNSRSEMNVSTLELGDSALYLCASSSGDRANEKLFFGSGTQLSVL.

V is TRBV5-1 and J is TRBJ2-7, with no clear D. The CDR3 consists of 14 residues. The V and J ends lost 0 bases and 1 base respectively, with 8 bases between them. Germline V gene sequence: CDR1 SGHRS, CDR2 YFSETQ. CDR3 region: CASSLEWYSYEQYF. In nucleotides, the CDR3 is TGCGCCAGCAGCTTGGAGTGGTATTCCTACGAGCAGTACTTC.

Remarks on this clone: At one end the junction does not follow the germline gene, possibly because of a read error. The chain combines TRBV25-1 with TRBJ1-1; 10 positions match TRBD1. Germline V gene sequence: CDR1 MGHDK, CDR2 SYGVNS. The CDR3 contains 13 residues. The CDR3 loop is CASGSGQGQGCSF. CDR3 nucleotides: TGTGCCAGCGGGTCGGGACAGGGGCAAGGCTGCAGTTTT. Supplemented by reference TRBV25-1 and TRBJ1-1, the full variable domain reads EADIYQTPRYLVIGTGKKITLECSQTMGHDKMYWYQQDPGMELHLIHYSYGVNSTEKGDLSSESTVSRIRTEHFPLTLESARPSHTSQYLCASGSGQGQGCSFGQGTRLTVV.

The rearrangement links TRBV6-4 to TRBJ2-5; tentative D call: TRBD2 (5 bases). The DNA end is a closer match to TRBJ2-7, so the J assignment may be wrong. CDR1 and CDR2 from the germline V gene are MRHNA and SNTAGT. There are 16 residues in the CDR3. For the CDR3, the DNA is TGTGCCAGCACCGAGTGTTGTTACGGGAACTCCTACGAGCAGTACTTC. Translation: CASTECCYGNSYEQYF.

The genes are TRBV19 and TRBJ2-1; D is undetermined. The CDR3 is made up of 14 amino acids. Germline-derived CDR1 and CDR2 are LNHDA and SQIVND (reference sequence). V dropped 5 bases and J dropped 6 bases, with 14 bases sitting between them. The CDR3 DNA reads TGTGCCAGTAGTTCGGGTCTTTATGTCAATGAGCAGTTCTTC. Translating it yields CASSSGLYVNEQFF.

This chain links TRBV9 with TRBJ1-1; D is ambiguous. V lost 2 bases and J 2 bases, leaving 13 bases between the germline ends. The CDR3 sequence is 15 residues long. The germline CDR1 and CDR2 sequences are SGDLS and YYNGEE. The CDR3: CASSVLPDPNTEAFF. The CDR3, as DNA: TGTGCCAGCAGCGTCCTACCGGACCCTAACACTGAAGCTTTCTTT.

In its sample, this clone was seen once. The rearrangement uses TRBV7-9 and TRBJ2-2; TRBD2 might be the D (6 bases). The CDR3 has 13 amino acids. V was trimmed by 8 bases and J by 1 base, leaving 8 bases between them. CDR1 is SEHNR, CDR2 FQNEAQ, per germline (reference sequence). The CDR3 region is CASLGGNTGELFF. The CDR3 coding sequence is TGTGCCAGCTTGGGGGGGAACACCGGGGAGCTGTTTTTT.

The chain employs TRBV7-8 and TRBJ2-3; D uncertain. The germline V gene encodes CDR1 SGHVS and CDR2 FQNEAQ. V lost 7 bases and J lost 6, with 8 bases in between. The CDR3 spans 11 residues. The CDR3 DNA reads TGTGCCAGCACGTCATGGGATACGCAGTATTTT. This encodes CASTSWDTQYF.

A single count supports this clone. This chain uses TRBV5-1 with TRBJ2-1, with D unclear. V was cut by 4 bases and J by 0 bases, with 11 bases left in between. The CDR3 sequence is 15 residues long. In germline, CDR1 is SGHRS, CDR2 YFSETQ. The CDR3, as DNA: TGCGCCAGCAGCCCTTACTGGAGCTCCTACAATGAGCAGTTCTTC. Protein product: CASSPYWSSYNEQFF.

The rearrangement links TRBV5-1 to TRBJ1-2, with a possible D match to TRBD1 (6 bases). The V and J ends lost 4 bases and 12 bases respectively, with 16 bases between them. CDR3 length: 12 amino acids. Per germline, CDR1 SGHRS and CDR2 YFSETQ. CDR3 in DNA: TGCGCCAGCAGCCCAGGACAGCGAGAAAACACCTTC. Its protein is CASSPGQRENTF.

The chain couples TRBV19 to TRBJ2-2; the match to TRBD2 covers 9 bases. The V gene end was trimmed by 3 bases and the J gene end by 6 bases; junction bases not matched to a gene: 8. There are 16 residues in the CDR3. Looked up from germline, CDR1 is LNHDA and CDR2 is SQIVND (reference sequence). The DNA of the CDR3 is TGTGCCAGTAGTATGAGTCTAGCGGGAAGTCCCGGGGAGCTGTTTTTT. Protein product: CASSMSLAGSPGELFF.

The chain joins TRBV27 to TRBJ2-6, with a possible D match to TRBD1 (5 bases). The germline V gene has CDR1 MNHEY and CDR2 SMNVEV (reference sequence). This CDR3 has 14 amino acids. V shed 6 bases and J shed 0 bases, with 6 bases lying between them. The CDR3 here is CASRDSSGANVLTF. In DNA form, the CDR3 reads TGTGCCAGCAGAGACAGCTCTGGGGCCAACGTCCTGACTTTC.

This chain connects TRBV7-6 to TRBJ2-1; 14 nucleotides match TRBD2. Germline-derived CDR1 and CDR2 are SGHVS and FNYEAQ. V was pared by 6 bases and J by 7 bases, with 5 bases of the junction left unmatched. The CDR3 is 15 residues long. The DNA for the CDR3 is TGTGCCAGCAGTCAGACTAGCGGGAGGGCAAATGAGCAGTTCTTC. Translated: CASSQTSGRANEQFF.

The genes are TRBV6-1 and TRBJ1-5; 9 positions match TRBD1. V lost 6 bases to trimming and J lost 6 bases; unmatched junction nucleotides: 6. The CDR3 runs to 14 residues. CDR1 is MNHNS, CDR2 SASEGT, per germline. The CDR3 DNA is TGTGCCAGCAGCCAACAGGGGGCAGGTCAGCCCCAGCATTTT. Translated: CASSQQGAGQPQHF.

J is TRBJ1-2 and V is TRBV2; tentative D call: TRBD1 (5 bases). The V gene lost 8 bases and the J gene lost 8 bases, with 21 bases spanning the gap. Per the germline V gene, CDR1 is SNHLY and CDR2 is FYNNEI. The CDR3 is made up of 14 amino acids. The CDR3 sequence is CASRQSGGALGYTF. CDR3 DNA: TGTGCCAGCCGCCAGAGCGGGGGTGCACTGGGCTACACCTTC.

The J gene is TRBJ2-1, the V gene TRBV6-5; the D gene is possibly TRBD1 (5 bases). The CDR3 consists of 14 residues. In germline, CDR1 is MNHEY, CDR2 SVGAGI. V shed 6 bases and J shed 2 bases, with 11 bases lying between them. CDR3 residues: CASRAIGAYNEQFF. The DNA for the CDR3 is TGTGCCAGCAGAGCTATAGGGGCCTACAATGAGCAGTTCTTC.

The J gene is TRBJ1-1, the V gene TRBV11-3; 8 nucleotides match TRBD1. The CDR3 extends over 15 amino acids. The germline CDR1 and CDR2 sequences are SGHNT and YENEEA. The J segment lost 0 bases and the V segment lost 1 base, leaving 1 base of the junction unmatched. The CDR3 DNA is TGTGCCAGCAGCTTAGGACAGGGGATGAACACTGAAGCTTTCTTT. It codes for CASSLGQGMNTEAFF.

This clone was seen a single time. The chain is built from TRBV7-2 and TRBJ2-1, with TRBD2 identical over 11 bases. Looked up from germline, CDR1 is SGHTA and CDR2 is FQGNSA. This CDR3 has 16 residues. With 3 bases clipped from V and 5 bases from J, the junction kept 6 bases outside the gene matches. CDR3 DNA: TGTGCCAGCAGCTTGGACGGGACTAGCGGAAACAATGAGCAGTTCTTC. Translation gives CASSLDGTSGNNEQFF.

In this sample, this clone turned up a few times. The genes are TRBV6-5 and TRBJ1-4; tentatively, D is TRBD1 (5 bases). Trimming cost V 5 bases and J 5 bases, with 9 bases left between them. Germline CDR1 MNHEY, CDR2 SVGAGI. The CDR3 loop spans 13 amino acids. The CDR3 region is CASSPRQNEKLFF. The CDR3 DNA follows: TGTGCCAGCAGTCCACGACAGAATGAAAAACTGTTTTTT.

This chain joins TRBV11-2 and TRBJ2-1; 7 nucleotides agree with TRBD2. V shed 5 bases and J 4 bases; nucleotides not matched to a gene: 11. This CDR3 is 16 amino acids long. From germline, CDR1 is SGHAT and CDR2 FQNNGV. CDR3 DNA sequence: TGTGCCAGCAGCCCTTTGCTCAGCGGGACTTACAATGAGCAGTTCTTC. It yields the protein CASSPLLSGTYNEQFF. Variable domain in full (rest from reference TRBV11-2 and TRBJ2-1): EAGVAQSPRYKIIEKRQSVAFWCNPISGHATLYWYQQILGQGPKLLIQFQNNGVVDDSQLPKDRFSAERLKGVDSTLKIQPAKLEDSAVYLCASSPLLSGTYNEQFFGPGTRLTVL.

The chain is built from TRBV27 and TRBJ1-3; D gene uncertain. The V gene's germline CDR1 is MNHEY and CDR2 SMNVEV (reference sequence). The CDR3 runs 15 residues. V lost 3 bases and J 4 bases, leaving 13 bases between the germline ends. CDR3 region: CASSFRREQGNTIYF. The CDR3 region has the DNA TGTGCCAGCAGTTTCCGCCGGGAACAAGGAAACACCATATATTTT.